Sequencing of this T cell receptor beta chain was carried out in a study of CD8 T cell repertoires and HIV-1 epitope variants. On the study more broadly: Control wells had CMV/EBV/flu peptides, negative Ebola AY9, or no peptide.

Sequencing used immunoSEQ multiplex PCR; TCRdb keeps in-frame clones, though not all of them. Among some 5,700 clones, about 60% were seen once, and the ten largest hold roughly 45%. This clone has just a few counts. No antigen is known for it. The CDR3 consists of 14 residues. With V trimmed by 6 bases and J by 13 bases, 12 bases remained unmatched. Germline V CDR1 and CDR2: SGHVS, FQNEAQ. Sequences were obtained from cultured CD8+ T cells derived from PBMCs. This chain links TRBV7-8 with TRBJ1-4; 9 bases are a match to TRBD1. The TCR originated in a male donor with HIV. This CDR3 is CASSGGTGIGILFF. In DNA, the CDR3 is TGTGCCAGCAGTGGCGGGACAGGGATAGGGATACTGTTTTTT.